The present TCR beta chain was sequenced within a study of a mutant IDH1 vaccine in newly diagnosed glioma (dated by TCRdb to about 2021). About the full investigation: Patients received eight vaccinations in weeks 1, 3, 5, 7, 11, 15, 19 and 23, corresponding to visits V03 through V10. In the chemotherapy-containing groups, vaccination started alongside temozolomide cycles, whereas in patients who had radiotherapy alone it started 4-6 weeks after radiotherapy. Of the roughly 30 treated patients, around 62% were male and about 40% were female, and a mean age of 40.4 years was recorded. Prior to enrollment, patients had been given standard therapy consisting of radiotherapy alone, temozolomide alone, or radiochemotherapy with temozolomide, with the combination given to most patients. Peripheral blood was drawn at six visits: V03 (baseline), V05, V07, V10, V12 and V13. Longitudinal TCRB deep sequencing was done for roughly 23 treated patients, wherever samples were available for exploratory analyses.

The time point label, read with the paper, signifies: week 5, during vaccination. Every vaccine dose consisted of 300 ug of a 20-mer mutant IDH1 peptide in Montanide, administered subcutaneously together with topical imiquimod. The donors had newly diagnosed IDH1-mutant astrocytomas of WHO grade 3 or 4 that showed loss of nuclear ATRX. The samples were drawn from NOA16, a multicentre, single-arm, open-label phase I trial in Germany that tested a mutant IDH1 peptide vaccine in humans for the first time. Genomic DNA for TCRB sequencing was extracted from EDTA blood using the DNeasy Blood and Tissue Kit. Overall results and qualifications from the work: Availability determined which PBMC samples were chosen for TCRB deep sequencing. The authors noted that analyses of patient blood samples could not be reproduced because of sample limitations. Immune responses induced by the vaccine were seen in over 90% of patients across multiple MHC alleles. Changes in the top peripheral T cell clonotypes picked up by TCRB sequencing did not appear to be linked to pseudoprogression.

For this clone: Its antigen is currently not known. Per-base quality was not reported, and no clone a single base away is much larger than it.

Ends trimmed: V by 5 bases, J by 2 bases; bases unmatched to a gene: 5. The CDR3, from cysteine to phenylalanine, totals 14 residues. Just CDR3 DNA is preserved here, 42 bases in frame from base 1. CDR1 is given as SEHNR and CDR2 as FQNEAQ, both from the germline V gene (reference sequence). Library construction relied on the immunoSEQ multiplex PCR assay. Following the manufacturer's protocol, the hsTCRB Kit was used to amplify rearranged TCR beta chain sequences. Sequencing of TCRB libraries was carried out on an Illumina MiSeq. From the authors' description of their analysis: The proprietary platform of the kit vendor was used for demultiplexing, trimming and gene mapping. TCRdb carries this immuneACCESS record with in-frame sequences only. Its versions omit some clonotypes, under half of them owing to an unresolved V gene in the studies checked, with the rest unexplained. V and J calls and clone size are as listed in that table; D and trimming were resolved from the DNA. Within this sample are tens of thousands of clones, with roughly 76% of them counted one time only. Together, the top ten hold around 10% of the sample.

This receptor was identified in a man aged 50-60 years with glioma. The source was PBMCs, collected from a glioma patient whose treatment included an IDH1 peptide vaccine. In this chain, TRBV7-9 is recombined with TRBJ1-2; the junction holds 7 bases that match TRBD1. CDR3 region: CASSPRQGNYGYTF. The sequence in DNA is TGTGCCAGCAGCCCTAGACAGGGCAACTATGGCTACACCTTC.